This T cell receptor (beta chain) was captured by sequencing in a study of blood T cell repertoires in COVID-19. The overall study: COVID-19 samples collected from the United States, Italy and Spain covered acute and convalescent phases. From T cells, B-cell-depleted T cells, or PBMCs came the material, which was cDNA or gDNA.

Followed over time, Seattle patients had been enrolled while infection was active. Original analysis: Estimation of nucleated cell counts relied on the amplification of reference gene primers. Clones were read by immunoSEQ multiplex PCR, and TCRdb kept only the in-frame ones, dropping some. The V and J calls and clone size are taken from that table; D and trimming were inferred from the DNA. This sample has 150,000 to 200,000 clones, with about nine tenths found just once. Germline lookup yields CDR1 LGHDT and CDR2 YNNKEL (reference sequence). The CDR3 is made up of 13 amino acids. V was pared by 2 bases and J by 4 bases, with 8 bases between.

The receptor comes from a man aged 25-40 years with COVID-19, enrolled during active disease. Sequencing input: peripheral blood. The V call is TRBV3-1 (or the pseudogene TRBV3-2), the J call TRBJ1-2, with no clear D. The CDR3 bases are TGTGCCAGCAGCCAAACAGAACTCTATGGCTACACCTTC. Protein: CASSQTELYGYTF.